One sample yielded the 30 T cell receptor beta chains listed below, sequenced in a study of T cell responses to AZD1222 COVID-19 vaccine. Clones were sequenced by immunoSEQ multiplex PCR, and TCRdb holds only the in-frame ones, with some missing. The sample holds roughly 160,000 clones, approximately 90% seen once. The source material was peripheral blood, sampled on day 0 of AZD1222 vaccination. The receptors shown here come from an adult in good health.

This chain links TRBV6-5 with TRBJ1-6; D is unresolved. Germline-derived CDR1 and CDR2 are MNHEY and SVGAGI. Between the trimmed V and J ends, which lost 7 bases and 7 bases, there was a span of 11 bases. The CDR3 has 13 amino acids. CDR3 sequence reads: CASKPAPNSPLHF. CDR3 coding DNA: TGTGCCAGCAAACCGGCACCCAATTCACCCCTCCACTTT.

The chain links TRBV28 to TRBJ2-7; the D is unclear. V lost 2 bases and J 6 bases, leaving 11 bases between the germline ends. The CDR3 is 13 residues long. Germline V gives CDR1 MDHEN, CDR2 SYDVKM. Here the CDR3 DNA reads TGTGCCAGCAGTTTAACGTATGTGCGCGAGCAGTACTTC. Its translation is CASSLTYVREQYF.

The chain employs TRBV7-9 and TRBJ1-3; D call uncertain. The CDR3 sequence is 17 residues long. Per the germline V gene, CDR1 is SEHNR and CDR2 is FQNEAQ (reference sequence). V was pared by 5 bases and J by 0 bases, with 17 bases between. The CDR3 reads CASSPIFPAFSGNTIYF. The CDR3, as DNA: TGTGCCAGCAGCCCTATCTTTCCGGCATTCTCTGGAAACACCATATATTTT.

This sequence joins TRBV5-4 and TRBJ2-7; 7 bases match TRBD1. CDR1 and CDR2 from the germline V gene are SGHNT and YYREEE (reference sequence). The V and J ends lost 2 bases and 1 base, in that order; junction bases with no gene match: 6. The CDR3 contains 15 residues. CDR3 region: CASSFLGGESYEQYF. CDR3 bases: TGTGCCAGCAGCTTCCTAGGGGGCGAGTCCTACGAGCAGTACTTC.

The chain is built from TRBV3-1 (or the pseudogene TRBV3-2) and TRBJ2-6; D remains ambiguous. Trimming pared 1 base from V and 1 base from J, leaving 8 bases between. The CDR3 loop spans 16 amino acids. Germline V lookup: CDR1 LGHDT, CDR2 YNNKEL (reference sequence). The CDR3 region is CASSQGVGSGANVLTF. In nucleotides, the CDR3 is TGTGCCAGCAGCCAAGGTGTCGGGTCTGGGGCCAACGTCCTGACTTTC.

V is TRBV28 and J is TRBJ2-7; no firm D call. This CDR3 has 11 residues. V lost 6 bases to trimming and J lost 3 bases, with 6 bases between them. Germline CDR1 is MDHEN and CDR2 is SYDVKM. The CDR3, as DNA: TGTGCCAGCAGCGATAACTACGAGCAGTACTTC. The encoded protein is CASSDNYEQYF.

The rearrangement joins TRBV27 to TRBJ1-2; no firm D call. V gave up 8 bases and J gave up 0 bases, with 13 bases separating them. Germline lookup yields CDR1 MNHEY and CDR2 SMNVEV (reference sequence). CDR3 length: 14 amino acids. CDR3 residues: CASARGTANYGYTF. CDR3 DNA: TGTGCCAGCGCTAGAGGAACAGCTAACTATGGCTACACCTTC.

The rearrangement links TRBV6-5 to TRBJ1-2, with a weak D call TRBD1 (5 bases). With 5 bases removed from V and 9 bases from J, the gap between germline ends came to 13 bases. Germline V lookup: CDR1 MNHEY, CDR2 SVGAGI. The CDR3 sequence is 12 residues long. This CDR3 reads CASSTGQGRYTF. The CDR3, as DNA: TGTGCCAGCAGTACTGGCCAGGGTCGCTACACCTTC.

The CDR3 DNA reads TGTGCCAGCAGTTACTCGGGACAGCTAGGCGGCTACACCTTC. Translation gives CASSYSGQLGGYTF. V and J are TRBV6-2 or TRBV6-3 and TRBJ1-2; 7 nucleotides agree with TRBD1. The CDR3 covers 14 residues. The germline V gene has CDR1 MNHEY and CDR2 SVGEGT. V gave up 0 bases and J gave up 8 bases; unmatched junction bases: 6.

The genes are TRBV9 and TRBJ1-5; no firm D call. The CDR3 length is 15 residues. Germline CDR1 SGDLS, CDR2 YYNGEE. With 0 bases removed from V and 4 bases from J, the gap between germline ends came to 11 bases. Here the CDR3 reads CASSVDSGRNQPQHF. The CDR3, as DNA: TGTGCCAGCAGCGTAGATTCCGGGAGAAATCAGCCCCAGCATTTT.

The CDR3 DNA reads as TGTGCCAGCAGTGAAAGGGGGGAAGAGACCCAGTACTTC. This translates into CASSERGEETQYF. V usage is TRBV2 and J usage is TRBJ2-5, with D perhaps TRBD1 or TRBD2 (6 bases each). Deletions cut 2 bases from V and 3 bases from J, with 7 bases between. The germline gives CDR1 SNHLY, CDR2 FYNNEI. The CDR3 runs to 13 residues.

This chain connects TRBV28 to TRBJ2-6; 7 bases align to TRBD1. Germline CDR1 reads MDHEN; CDR2 reads SYDVKM. The CDR3 has 16 amino acids. The V and J ends lost 4 bases and 4 bases, in that order; junction bases with no gene match: 7. The CDR3 coding sequence is TGTGCCAGCAGTTCCCAGGGGGAAGTCGGGGCCAACGTCCTGACTTTC. Residues: CASSSQGEVGANVLTF.

This clone was found once. The rearrangement uses TRBV6-5 and TRBJ2-1; 7 nucleotides match TRBD2. CDR3 length: 15 amino acids. Germline loops: CDR1 MNHEY, CDR2 SVGAGI. The ends lost 7 bases at V and 6 bases at J; junction bases unmatched: 12. The DNA of the CDR3 is TGTGCCAGCACCGGAGACGGGGGGTATGTCAATGAGCAGTTCTTC. This translates into CASTGDGGYVNEQFF.

The chain recombines TRBV20-1 with TRBJ1-1; D is unresolved. CDR1 DFQATT and CDR2 SNEGSKA come from the germline V gene (reference sequence). This CDR3 comprises 11 residues. The V gene lost 2 bases and the J gene lost 6 bases, with 7 bases spanning the gap. CDR3 nucleotide sequence: TGCAGTGCTAGAAGGGTGGCTGAAGCTTTCTTT. The encoded protein is CSARRVAEAFF.

This chain links TRBV19 with TRBJ1-6, with unresolved D. Per the germline V gene, CDR1 is LNHDA and CDR2 is SQIVND (reference sequence). CDR3 length: 15 amino acids. V was cut by 3 bases and J by 8 bases, with 14 bases left in between. This CDR3 reads CASSISGNGYSPLHF. CDR3 DNA: TGTGCCAGTAGTATTTCCGGCAATGGGTATTCACCCCTCCACTTT. Drawing the rest from reference TRBV19 and TRBJ1-6, the complete variable domain is DGGITQSPKYLFRKEGQNVTLSCEQNLNHDAMYWYRQDPGQGLRLIYYSQIVNDFQKGDIAEGYSVSREKKESFPLTVTSAQKNPTAFYLCASSISGNGYSPLHFGNGTRLTVT.

This clone showed up just once. The chain links TRBV7-3 to TRBJ2-5; TRBD2 is a possible D gene (5 bases). V dropped 2 bases and J dropped 2 bases, with 12 bases sitting between them. In germline, CDR1 is SGHTA, CDR2 FQGTGA. The CDR3 has 15 amino acids. The CDR3 loop is CASSLLGSDQETQYF. CDR3 bases: TGTGCCAGCAGCTTATTGGGGAGCGATCAAGAGACCCAGTACTTC.

This clone has a handful of counts. The genes are TRBV6-1 and TRBJ1-1; TRBD1 is a possible D gene (5 bases). This CDR3 is 15 amino acids long. CDR1 and CDR2 from the germline V gene are MNHNS and SASEGT. Trimming took off 1 base at V and 0 bases at J, with 9 bases between the two ends. CDR3 nucleotide sequence: TGTGCCAGCAGTGAAGTTAAGGGGATGAACACTGAAGCTTTCTTT. This translates into CASSEVKGMNTEAFF.

The V call is TRBV5-6, the J call TRBJ2-5, with 9 bases lining up with TRBD2. CDR3 length: 19 amino acids. Unmatched junction bases numbered 14, after V lost 2 bases and J lost 0 bases. The germline CDR1 and CDR2 sequences are SGHDT and YYEEEE. CDR3 residues: CASSFNIVWRGGHQETQYF. The DNA of the CDR3 is TGTGCCAGCAGCTTTAATATAGTATGGCGGGGGGGCCACCAAGAGACCCAGTACTTC.

The chain links TRBV20-1 to TRBJ2-7, with unresolved D. The CDR3 covers 10 residues. Germline values: CDR1 DFQATT, CDR2 SNEGSKA (reference sequence). The ends were cut back, 3 bases at V and 1 base at J, with 1 base in the middle. The CDR3 loop is CSASSYEQYF. The CDR3 nucleotides are TGCAGTGCTAGTTCCTACGAGCAGTACTTC.

This chain links TRBV25-1 with TRBJ1-2; D is perhaps TRBD1 (6 bases). Trimming shortened V by 1 base and J by 4 bases, and 13 bases separated the two germline ends. CDR3 size: 15 residues. Germline values: CDR1 MGHDK, CDR2 SYGVNS. The DNA of the CDR3 is TGTGCCAGCAGTGAATGGCCGGCAGGGGCCTATGGCTACACCTTC. It translates to CASSEWPAGAYGYTF.

This clone was picked up one time. The DNA for the CDR3 is TGTGCCAGCTCACCACAAGGCAGCTCGTACTCTGGAAACACCATATATTTT. This translates into CASSPQGSSYSGNTIYF. This sequence joins TRBV18 and TRBJ1-3; D gene uncertain. The CDR3 extends over 17 amino acids. Trimming removed 1 base at V and 0 bases at J, with 13 bases between. Germline values: CDR1 KGHSH, CDR2 LQKENI.

The chain employs TRBV6-6 and TRBJ1-1, with D possibly matching TRBD1 (6 bases). This CDR3 spans 14 amino acids. Per the germline V gene, CDR1 is MNHNY and CDR2 is SVGAGI (reference sequence). Trimming left V 2 bases short and J 1 base short, with 8 bases between. The CDR3 nucleotides are TGTGCCAGCAGTTACGGGACAAAGAACACTGAAGCTTTCTTT. Residues: CASSYGTKNTEAFF.

The V gene is TRBV7-9, the J gene TRBJ2-7; a possible D gene is TRBD1 (6 bases). The germline CDR1 and CDR2 sequences are SEHNR and FQNEAQ (reference sequence). V shed 4 bases and J shed 2 bases, with 12 bases lying between them. The CDR3 loop spans 14 amino acids. In DNA form, the CDR3 reads TGTGCCAGCAGCTATGAACAGGGAACCTACGAGCAGTACTTC. Translating gives CASSYEQGTYEQYF.

The chain links TRBV7-2 to TRBJ2-1; 7 positions agree with TRBD2. J lost 7 bases, V lost 3 bases, and 6 bases had no gene match. The CDR3 is 14 residues long. Germline values: CDR1 SGHTA, CDR2 FQGNSA. In nucleotides, the CDR3 is TGTGCCAGCAGCTTCGGGGGGATTAGGAATGAGCAGTTCTTC. Residues: CASSFGGIRNEQFF.

This chain links TRBV28 with TRBJ1-2; D is perhaps TRBD1 (6 bases). V lost 6 bases to trimming and J lost 7 bases, with 18 bases between them. The germline gives CDR1 MDHEN, CDR2 SYDVKM. This CDR3 is 14 amino acids long. This CDR3 is CASSPGQNAFGYTF. The CDR3 bases are TGTGCCAGCAGCCCCGGACAGAACGCGTTTGGCTACACCTTC.

Worth noting for this clone: Germline is not matched at one junction end, which may reflect a read error. This chain uses TRBV5-4 with TRBJ1-2, with 7 bases fitting TRBD1. CDR3 length equals 13 residues. Germline CDR1 is SGHNT and CDR2 is YYREEE (reference sequence). The chain's CDR3 is CASSFDRDYDYTF. DNA of the CDR3: TGTGCCAGCAGCTTCGACAGGGACTATGACTACACCTTC.

The V gene is TRBV2, the J gene TRBJ1-4, with 9 bases identical to TRBD1. The junction had 8 bases not matched to a gene; V was cut back by 10 bases and J by 5 bases. This CDR3 contains 14 residues. From germline, CDR1 is SNHLY and CDR2 FYNNEI. CDR3 residues: CAIHRDRVNEKLFF. CDR3 sequence (DNA): TGTGCCATCCACCGGGACAGGGTAAATGAAAAACTGTTTTTT.

This chain joins TRBV19 and TRBJ1-3; D remains unclear. The germline CDR1 and CDR2 sequences are LNHDA and SQIVND (reference sequence). The CDR3 runs 15 residues. Trimming took off 7 bases at V and 3 bases at J, with 16 bases between the two ends. CDR3 loop: CASNVAGSLGNTIYF. Here the CDR3 DNA reads TGTGCCAGTAACGTGGCTGGCAGCCTTGGAAACACCATATATTTT.

The rearrangement uses TRBV5-4 and TRBJ1-1, with TRBD1 as a possible D gene (5 bases). Germline lookup yields CDR1 SGHNT and CDR2 YYREEE (reference sequence). Trimming removed 2 bases from V and 2 bases from J, with 10 bases in between. The CDR3 runs to 14 residues. The CDR3 DNA reads as TGTGCCAGCAGCTTCCGGGGCGGCAACACTGAAGCTTTCTTT. It codes for CASSFRGGNTEAFF.

CDR3 nucleotide sequence: TGTGCCAGTAGTATGGGACAGCCGGGAAACACCATATATTTT. Amino acids: CASSMGQPGNTIYF. This chain connects TRBV19 to TRBJ1-3; 7 positions agree with TRBD1. The V gene's germline CDR1 is LNHDA and CDR2 SQIVND (reference sequence). V lost 3 bases and J lost 4; bases outside the gene matches: 3. The CDR3 extends over 14 amino acids. Supplemented by reference TRBV19 and TRBJ1-3, the full variable domain reads DGGITQSPKYLFRKEGQNVTLSCEQNLNHDAMYWYRQDPGQGLRLIYYSQIVNDFQKGDIAEGYSVSREKKESFPLTVTSAQKNPTAFYLCASSMGQPGNTIYFGEGSWLTVV.